This is a list of T cell receptor beta chains from one sample in a study of beta chain features in type 1 diabetes. Measured with immunoSEQ multiplex PCR; TCRdb has only the in-frame clones, and not every one. The data show approximately 300,000 clones, approximately 10% seen once. The sequenced sample was naive CD4+ T cells from blood. These receptors all come from a woman between 25 and 40 years old in good health. Both conserved end residues are part of each CDR3. Fields, in order: J gene, clone size, V gene, D gene, CDR3 DNA, CDR3 protein. The D gene is left open where the match is weak. Size is omitted from some rows. Given values are once, few, many or a class for expanded clones.

TRBJ2-5,few,TRBV7-2,-,TGTGCCAGCAGCTTTAGTGTCGGCCAAGAGACCCAGTACTTC,CASSFSVGQETQYF
TRBJ1-2,-,TRBV28,-,TGTGCCAGCAGGACCGGGACACCTAACTATGGCTACACCTTC,CASRTGTPNYGYTF
TRBJ2-1,-,TRBV7-8,-,TGTGCCACCAGCAGGAGGGGGCCTTACAATGAGCAGTTCTTC,CATSRRGPYNEQFF
TRBJ2-1,few,TRBV7-8,-,TGTGCCAGCAGCTTTGGGCTAGCAAATGAGCAGTTCTTC,CASSFGLANEQFF
TRBJ2-3,few,TRBV29-1,TRBD2,TGCAGCGTTAGCGGGAGGGCCATGGATACGCAGTATTTT,CSVSGRAMDTQYF
TRBJ2-1,few,TRBV5-6,-,TGTGCCAGCAGCTTGTTCGTGAGCTCCTACAATGAGCAGTTCTTC,CASSLFVSSYNEQFF
TRBJ1-2,few,TRBV6-4,TRBD1,TGTGCCAGCACTTCAGACAGGGACGGCTACACCTTC,CASTSDRDGYTF
TRBJ1-2,few,TRBV7-8,-,TGTGCCAGCAGCCCCCAGGGATTCTATGGCTACACCTTC,CASSPQGFYGYTF
TRBJ2-7,-,TRBV5-1,-,TGCGCCAGCAGCCCTCAGACTAGCTCCTACGAGCAGTACTTC,CASSPQTSSYEQYF
TRBJ1-5,few,TRBV7-2,TRBD1,TGTGCCAGCAGCACCCTACAGGGGCCTCAGCCCCAGCATTTT,CASSTLQGPQPQHF
TRBJ2-1,few,TRBV7-9,-,TGTGCCAGCAGCTTAGTTGGCGGGACCGAAGGTGAGCAGTTCTTC,CASSLVGGTEGEQFF
TRBJ2-1,-,TRBV7-7,-,TGTGCTAGCAGCTCCGGAGGTGAGCAGTTCTTC,CASSSGGEQFF
TRBJ1-5,-,TRBV18,TRBD1,TGTGCCAGCTCCAGGGACAGGAATCAGCCCCAGCATTTT,CASSRDRNQPQHF
TRBJ1-1,-,TRBV5-1,-,TGCGCCAGCAGCTTGGAGTTGTTGGTCAGGGGGAACACTGAAGCTTTCTTT,CASSLELLVRGNTEAFF
TRBJ2-2,-,TRBV4-3,-,TGCGCCAGCAGCCAATCCCAGCGGTACCCCGGGGAGCTGTTTTTT,CASSQSQRYPGELFF
TRBJ2-3,few,TRBV7-3,-,TGTGCCAGCAGCTTAACACTAGCTTCAGATACGCAGTATTTT,CASSLTLASDTQYF
TRBJ2-1,-,TRBV14,TRBD2,TGTGCCAGCAGCTGGGCCAGCGGGACCTACAATGAGCAGTTCTTC,CASSWASGTYNEQFF
TRBJ2-2,many,TRBV29-1,-,TGCAGCGTTGTCCCCGTCACCGGGGAGCTGTTTTTT,CSVVPVTGELFF
TRBJ1-5,-,TRBV5-6,-,TGTGCCAGCAGCTCGGCGGGGCAGGCTCAGCCCCAGCATTTT,CASSSAGQAQPQHF
TRBJ2-1,-,TRBV28,-,TGTGCCAGCACCGTCTTCGGCAATGAGCAGTTCTTC,CASTVFGNEQFF
TRBJ2-7,-,TRBV28,-,TGTGCCAGCAGTTCTACGGGAGAGGAGAGGGCCTACGAGCAGTACTTC,CASSSTGEERAYEQYF
TRBJ2-7,-,TRBV9,TRBD2,TGTGCCAGCAGCGTGACTAGCGGGAACTACGAGCAGTACTTC,CASSVTSGNYEQYF
TRBJ2-5,-,TRBV9,TRBD2,TGTGCCAGCAGCCGCCTTTGGGGGGAGGGCGGAGAGACCCAGTACTTC,CASSRLWGEGGETQYF
TRBJ2-7,few,TRBV5-1,TRBD1,TGCGCCAGCAGCGCGGAAGGACAGGCAACCCCGGACTTC,CASSAEGQATPDF
TRBJ2-1,-,TRBV28,-,TGTGCCAGCAGTCGCAACTCGGGAGCCTGGTTCTTC,CASSRNSGAWFF
TRBJ2-3,-,TRBV14,-,TGTGCCAGCAGCCCGCCCCCGCGGACTCATACGCAGTATTTT,CASSPPPRTHTQYF
TRBJ2-2,-,TRBV2,-,TGTGCCAGCTTAACCAGGGAAGTGAACACCGGGGAGCTGTTTTTT,CASLTREVNTGELFF
TRBJ1-2,-,TRBV28,-,TGTGCCAGCAGTTGGCCAGGGCAACGAAACTATGGCTACACCTTC,CASSWPGQRNYGYTF
TRBJ2-5,-,TRBV27,TRBD2,TGTGCCAGCAGTAAGGGACTAGAAATGGAGACCCAGTACTTC,CASSKGLEMETQYF
TRBJ2-7,-,TRBV4-2,TRBD2,TGTGCCAGCAGCCAAGATGGAGCGGGGGCCTCCTACGAGCAGTACTTC,CASSQDGAGASYEQYF
TRBJ1-2,-,TRBV11-1,-,TGTGCCAGCAGCTTAGCGGCGGCCCACTATGGCTACACCTTC,CASSLAAAHYGYTF